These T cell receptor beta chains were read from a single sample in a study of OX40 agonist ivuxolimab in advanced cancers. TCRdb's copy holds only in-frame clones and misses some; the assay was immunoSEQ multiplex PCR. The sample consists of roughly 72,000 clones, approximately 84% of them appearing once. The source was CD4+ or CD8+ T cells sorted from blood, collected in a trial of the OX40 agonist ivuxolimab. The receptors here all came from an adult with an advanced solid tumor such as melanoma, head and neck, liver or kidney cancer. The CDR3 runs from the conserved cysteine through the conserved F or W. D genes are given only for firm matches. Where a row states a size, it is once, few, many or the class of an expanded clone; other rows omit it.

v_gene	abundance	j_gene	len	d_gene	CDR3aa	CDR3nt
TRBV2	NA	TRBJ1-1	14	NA	CASSQDGRNTEAFF	TGTGCCAGCAGTCAGGACGGTCGGAACACTGAAGCTTTCTTT
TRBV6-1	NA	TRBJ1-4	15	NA	CASSEYGLTNEKLFF	TGTGCCAGCAGTGAGTACGGCCTAACTAATGAAAAACTGTTTTTT
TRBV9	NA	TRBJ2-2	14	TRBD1	CASSGTGGTGELFF	TGTGCCAGCAGCGGGACAGGGGGCACCGGGGAGCTGTTTTTT
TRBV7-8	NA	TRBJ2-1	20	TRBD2	CASSLVARTSGRVVNNEQFF	TGTGCCAGCAGCTTAGTCGCTCGGACTAGCGGGAGAGTTGTGAACAATGAGCAGTTCTTC
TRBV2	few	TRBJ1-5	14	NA	CASRPGLSNQPQHF	TGTGCCAGCAGGCCGGGACTTAGCAATCAGCCCCAGCATTTT
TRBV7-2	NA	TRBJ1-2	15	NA	CASSLTRNELYGYTF	TGTGCCAGCAGCTTAACCCGGAACGAGCTCTATGGCTACACCTTC
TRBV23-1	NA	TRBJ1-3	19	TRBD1	CASSQSDLQGPSSGNTIYF	TGCGCCAGCAGTCAATCCGACCTACAGGGGCCCAGCTCTGGAAACACCATATATTTT
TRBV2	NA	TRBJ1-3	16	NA	CASSPINPGVGNTIYF	TGTGCCAGCAGTCCGATCAACCCAGGGGTAGGAAACACCATATATTTT
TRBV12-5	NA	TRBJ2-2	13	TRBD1	CASEGTGTGELFF	TGTGCTAGTGAGGGGACAGGGACCGGGGAGCTGTTTTTT
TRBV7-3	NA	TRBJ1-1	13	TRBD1	CASRGGQGTEAFF	TGTGCCAGCAGAGGCGGACAGGGCACTGAAGCTTTCTTT
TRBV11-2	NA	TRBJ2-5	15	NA	CASSPQWTTQETQYF	TGTGCCAGCAGCCCTCAATGGACTACGCAAGAGACCCAGTACTTC
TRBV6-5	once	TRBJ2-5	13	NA	CASSPRLRETQYF	TGTGCCAGCAGCCCGAGATTGAGGGAGACCCAGTACTTC
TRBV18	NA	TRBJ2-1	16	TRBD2	CASSPQLAGNHNEQFF	TGTGCCAGCTCACCACAACTAGCGGGAAACCACAATGAGCAGTTCTTC
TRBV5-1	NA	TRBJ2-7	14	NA	CASSLAVPSYEQYF	TGCGCCAGCAGCTTGGCGGTCCCTTCCTACGAGCAGTACTTC
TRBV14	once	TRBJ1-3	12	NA	CASSEIGNTIYF	TGTGCCAGCAGCGAGATCGGAAACACCATATATTTT
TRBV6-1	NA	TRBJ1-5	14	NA	CASSELGFGEPQHF	TGTGCCAGCAGTGAACTGGGTTTTGGAGAGCCCCAGCATTTT
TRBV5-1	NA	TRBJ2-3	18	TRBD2	CASSLGRAGGSRVEMQYF	TGCGCCAGCAGCTTGGGCCGCGCGGGAGGGTCTCGGGTAGAGATGCAGTATTTT
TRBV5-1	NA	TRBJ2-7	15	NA	CASSRGDGSPYEQYF	TGCGCCAGCAGCCGCGGGGACGGGAGTCCCTACGAGCAGTACTTC
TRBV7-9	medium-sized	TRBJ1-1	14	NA	CASSLGGAVTEAFF	TGTGCCAGCAGCTTGGGAGGGGCCGTCACTGAAGCTTTCTTT
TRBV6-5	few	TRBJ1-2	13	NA	CASSYDSEGGYTF	TGTGCCAGCAGCTACGACAGTGAGGGCGGCTACACCTTC
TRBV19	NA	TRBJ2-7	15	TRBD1	CASSMTGSTSYEQYF	TGTGCCAGTAGTATGACAGGGTCCACATCCTACGAGCAGTACTTC